These 28 T cell receptor beta chains were all obtained from the same sample, sequenced in a study of blood T cell repertoires in COVID-19. Libraries were prepared by immunoSEQ multiplex PCR; TCRdb keeps only in-frame clonotypes and omits some of them. The repertoire holds 200,000 to 250,000 clones, approximately 83% seen once, with 5.5% in the top ten. The sample consisted of peripheral blood. These receptors were obtained from a human donor in a cohort sampled during active COVID-19.

A few counts support this clone. The chain employs TRBV7-6 and TRBJ1-1, with a possible D match to TRBD1 (6 bases). Trimming took 5 bases from V and 6 from J, leaving 10 bases between them. This CDR3 comprises 12 residues. Germline V gives CDR1 SGHVS, CDR2 FNYEAQ. The CDR3, as DNA: TGTGCCAGCAGCCGTACAGGGTCTGAAGCTTTCTTT. Translated: CASSRTGSEAFF.

Comments on this clone: Within the sample, other DNA sequences also encode this same CDR3. V is TRBV27 and J is TRBJ1-1; 9 bases match TRBD1. The germline V gene has CDR1 MNHEY and CDR2 SMNVEV (reference sequence). Trimming took 4 bases from V and 1 from J; bases not matched to a gene: 1. The CDR3 has 14 residues. The CDR3 loop is CASSWGQGNTEAFF. Here the CDR3 DNA reads TGTGCCAGCAGTTGGGGACAGGGGAACACTGAAGCTTTCTTT.

The rearrangement links TRBV19 to TRBJ2-2; TRBD2 matches at 7 bases. The V gene end was trimmed by 9 bases and the J gene end by 2 bases; junction bases not matched to a gene: 6. The germline V gene has CDR1 LNHDA and CDR2 SQIVND (reference sequence). The CDR3 runs to 14 residues. The CDR3 spells CASRTSPNTGELFF. The DNA of the CDR3 is TGTGCCAGCAGGACTAGTCCTAACACCGGGGAGCTGTTTTTT.

The chain recombines TRBV5-1 with TRBJ2-1, with 7 bases identical to TRBD2. CDR3 length: 18 amino acids. Germline values: CDR1 SGHRS, CDR2 YFSETQ. After removal of 4 bases from V and 0 bases from J, the junction contained 13 bases not matched to a gene. The CDR3 region has the DNA TGCGCCAGCAGCCCGGTGGGTAGCGGGCGGCGCTCCTACAATGAGCAGTTCTTC. It codes for CASSPVGSGRRSYNEQFF.

The CDR3 is CASSVDQISTREQYF. As DNA, the CDR3 is TGTGCCAGCAGCGTAGATCAGATCTCGACTCGCGAGCAGTACTTC. The chain uses TRBV9 and TRBJ2-7; no clear D gene. V was clipped by 0 bases and J by 6 bases, with 16 bases between them. Germline V gene lookup returns CDR1 SGDLS and CDR2 YYNGEE. This CDR3 comprises 15 residues.

The chain links TRBV3-1 (or the pseudogene TRBV3-2) to TRBJ2-3, with D unresolved. CDR1 is LGHDT and CDR2 is YNNKEL in the germline V gene (reference sequence). Trimming stripped 4 bases from V and 4 bases from J, with 9 bases between. The CDR3 consists of 13 residues. The CDR3 bases are TGTGCCAGCAGCCCCCACCCAGCAGATACGCAGTATTTT. Amino acids: CASSPHPADTQYF.

This chain joins TRBV24-1 and TRBJ2-1; 11 bases agree with TRBD2. This CDR3 has 16 amino acids. V lost 5 bases, J lost 7 bases, and 9 bases stayed unmatched. Germline-derived CDR1 and CDR2 are KGHDR and SFDVKD. CDR3 residues: CATSVGTSGSNNEQFF. The CDR3 bases are TGTGCCACCAGTGTCGGCACTAGCGGGAGTAATAATGAGCAGTTCTTC.

The rearrangement links TRBV24-1 to TRBJ2-3; 7 bases fit TRBD1. J lost 4 bases, V lost 3 bases, and 6 bases had no gene match. The germline gives CDR1 KGHDR, CDR2 SFDVKD. This CDR3 region has 15 residues. CDR3 in DNA: TGTGCCACCAGTGATGAGGGGGCGCGGGCAGATACGCAGTATTTT. Residues: CATSDEGARADTQYF.

This clone was recorded only once. An end of the junction does not agree with germline; a read error may underlie this. The chain has TRBV7-7 and TRBJ2-5, with D perhaps TRBD1 (5 bases). Germline CDR1 and CDR2: SSHAT and FNYEAQ (reference sequence). CDR3 length: 14 residues. CDR3 bases: TGTGCTAGCAGCCGCGACAGCCTCGCAGAGACCCAGTACTTC. Residues: CASSRDSLAETQYF.

The chain carries TRBV2 and TRBJ1-5; perhaps TRBD1 as D (5 bases). V lost 8 bases and J 0 bases, leaving 8 bases between the germline ends. The CDR3 length is 13 residues. Germline V CDR1 and CDR2: SNHLY, FYNNEI. CDR3 sequence: CASGQVSNQPQHF. The CDR3 coding sequence is TGTGCCAGCGGACAAGTTAGCAATCAGCCCCAGCATTTT.

Concerning this clone itself: This specimen includes other DNA sequences encoding the same CDR3. The CDR3 DNA is TGTGCCAGCAGTTTATCGGGCTACGAGCAGTACTTC. Translated, it gives CASSLSGYEQYF. The chain employs TRBV28 and TRBJ2-7, with D unclear. The CDR3 is 12 amino acids. The V and J ends lost 1 base and 3 bases respectively, with 4 bases between them. Germline V gene lookup returns CDR1 MDHEN and CDR2 SYDVKM.

V is TRBV5-6 and J is TRBJ1-5; no reliable D call. V was pared by 4 bases and J by 6 bases, with 11 bases between. The CDR3 is made up of 13 amino acids. Germline CDR1 SGHDT, CDR2 YYEEEE. The CDR3 reads CASSPNSGQPQHF. For the CDR3, the DNA is TGTGCCAGCAGCCCCAACAGCGGTCAGCCCCAGCATTTT.

V gene TRBV11-2 combines with J gene TRBJ2-7; 7 bases line up with TRBD1. The V gene's germline CDR1 is SGHAT and CDR2 FQNNGV. This CDR3 has 14 residues. V dropped 3 bases and J dropped 5; count of bases not matched to a gene: 7. The CDR3 DNA follows: TGTGCCAGCAGCTTGGGTACAGGGGTGGACGAGCAGTACTTC. It translates to CASSLGTGVDEQYF.

This clone has just one count. This chain joins TRBV5-1 and TRBJ1-6; a possible D gene is TRBD1 (6 bases). Per the germline V gene, CDR1 is SGHRS and CDR2 is YFSETQ. This CDR3 spans 14 amino acids. The germline V and J ends were trimmed by 3 bases and 5 bases, with 9 bases remaining between them. The CDR3 loop reads CASSYRTDNSPLHF. The CDR3 coding sequence is TGCGCCAGCAGCTACCGGACAGATAATTCACCCCTCCACTTT.

V usage is TRBV3-1 (or the pseudogene TRBV3-2) and J usage is TRBJ2-3, with TRBD2 matching 8 bases. Losses at the gene ends were 6 bases for V and 4 bases for J; bases not matched to a gene: 9. The CDR3 extends over 15 amino acids. Germline-derived CDR1 and CDR2 are LGHDT and YNNKEL (reference sequence). The DNA of the CDR3 is TGTGCCAGCAGTCAAAGCGGGAGTAGCGCAGATACGCAGTATTTT. It translates to CASSQSGSSADTQYF.

The rearrangement links TRBV6-5 to TRBJ2-1, with 8 bases that match TRBD2. The CDR3 is made up of 15 amino acids. Germline loops: CDR1 MNHEY, CDR2 SVGAGI. Trimming at V came to 8 bases and at J to 3 bases, leaving 9 bases not matched to a gene. This chain's CDR3 is CASVGTSGLYNEQFF. The CDR3 DNA sequence: TGTGCCAGCGTCGGAACTAGCGGCCTCTACAATGAGCAGTTCTTC.

The rearrangement links TRBV2 to TRBJ1-3; a weak D match, TRBD1 (5 bases). Germline-derived CDR1 and CDR2 are SNHLY and FYNNEI. The CDR3 loop spans 13 amino acids. Deletions cut 4 bases from V and 6 bases from J, with 10 bases between. The CDR3 coding sequence is TGTGCCAGCAGTGTGGTGGGGCAAAACACCATATATTTT. Its translation is CASSVVGQNTIYF.

This clone occurred a few times. The chain is built from TRBV7-2 and TRBJ2-7; D unclear. Germline V gene lookup returns CDR1 SGHTA and CDR2 FQGNSA. Trimming took 1 base from V and 6 from J, leaving 10 bases between them. The CDR3 loop spans 13 amino acids. CDR3: CASSLGVFTEQYF. The CDR3 region has the DNA TGTGCCAGCAGCTTAGGAGTATTTACCGAGCAGTACTTC.

The rearrangement uses TRBV27 and TRBJ2-3, with 8 bases aligning to TRBD2. V lost 1 base, J lost 2 bases, and 5 bases stayed unmatched. The CDR3 has 16 amino acids. Germline CDR1 reads MNHEY; CDR2 reads SMNVEV (reference sequence). This CDR3 reads CASSLFRGGTTDTQYF. The CDR3 region has the DNA TGTGCCAGCAGTTTATTCCGGGGGGGAACCACAGATACGCAGTATTTT.

The J gene is TRBJ2-7, the V gene TRBV13, with D possibly being TRBD2 (5 bases). V shed 0 bases and J shed 2 bases, with 14 bases lying between them. Germline CDR1 reads PRHDT; CDR2 reads FYEKMQ (reference sequence). The CDR3 is 16 amino acids. Here the CDR3 reads CASSLGLRERTYEQYF. The CDR3 DNA reads TGTGCCAGCAGCTTAGGCCTACGGGAAAGAACCTACGAGCAGTACTTC.

This clone occurred a few times. The chain couples TRBV6-5 to TRBJ1-5, with TRBD1 as a possible D gene (6 bases). This CDR3 contains 15 residues. Germline loops: CDR1 MNHEY, CDR2 SVGAGI. Trimming shortened V by 6 bases and J by 4 bases, and 16 bases separated the two germline ends. CDR3 DNA sequence: TGTGCCAGCAGCTTGAAGGGGGTAGGAAATCAGCCCCAGCATTTT. Protein sequence: CASSLKGVGNQPQHF.

The J gene is TRBJ2-1, the V gene TRBV6-6; 8 bases fit TRBD1. CDR1 is MNHNY, CDR2 SVGAGI, per germline (reference sequence). The V gene end was trimmed by 5 bases and the J gene end by 0 bases; junction bases not matched to a gene: 3. There are 15 residues in the CDR3. The CDR3 protein is CASSDRGSSYNEQFF. The DNA of the CDR3 is TGTGCCAGCAGTGACAGGGGTTCCTCCTACAATGAGCAGTTCTTC.

The chain couples TRBV18 to TRBJ1-4; D unresolved. V lost 2 bases to trimming and J lost 7 bases, with 17 bases between them. The length of the CDR3 is 16 residues. The V gene's germline CDR1 is KGHSH and CDR2 LQKENI. The CDR3 here is CASSPSQSINGEKLFF. The CDR3 nucleotides are TGTGCCAGCTCACCAAGTCAAAGCATCAACGGTGAAAAACTGTTTTTT.

The chain carries TRBV5-1 and TRBJ2-1, with a possible D match to TRBD1 (6 bases). Trimming removed 5 bases from V and 0 bases from J, with 15 bases in between. Germline V gives CDR1 SGHRS, CDR2 YFSETQ. The CDR3 loop spans 16 amino acids. The CDR3 sequence: CASSLNSDSSYNEQFF. CDR3 nucleotide sequence: TGCGCCAGCAGTCTCAACTCGGACAGCTCCTACAATGAGCAGTTCTTC.

The chain recombines TRBV7-2 with TRBJ1-2; 7 bases align to TRBD1. Germline CDR1 reads SGHTA; CDR2 reads FQGNSA. The CDR3 has 15 amino acids. V was clipped by 4 bases and J by 1 base; unmatched bases: 6. The CDR3 coding sequence is TGTGCCAGCAGCTACTACAGGGGAGGTAACTATGGCTACACCTTC. Protein sequence: CASSYYRGGNYGYTF.

The V and J genes are TRBV10-3 and TRBJ1-5, with 11 bases lining up with TRBD1. The V and J ends lost 1 base and 9 bases, in that order; junction bases with no gene match: 5. CDR3 length: 15 residues. Germline-derived CDR1 and CDR2 are ENHRY and SYGVKD. The CDR3 loop reads CAISELGQGVGPQHF. The CDR3, as DNA: TGTGCCATCAGTGAGTTGGGACAGGGGGTAGGGCCCCAGCATTTT.

This clone was detected only a few times. The chain employs TRBV24-1 and TRBJ1-4, with D possibly matching TRBD1 (6 bases). Per the germline V gene, CDR1 is KGHDR and CDR2 is SFDVKD. V was trimmed by 4 bases and J by 7 bases, leaving 15 bases between them. This CDR3 region has 15 residues. Here the CDR3 reads CATSESSGTTEKLFF. As DNA, the CDR3 is TGTGCCACCAGTGAAAGTTCCGGGACAACTGAAAAACTGTTTTTT.

The chain carries TRBV15 and TRBJ2-3; D possibly corresponds to TRBD2 (5 bases). Trimming stripped 3 bases from V and 4 bases from J, with 20 bases between. Germline CDR1 reads LNHNV; CDR2 reads YYDKDF (reference sequence). The CDR3 totals 17 residues. This CDR3 reads CATSRPLDGGRADTQYF. The CDR3 DNA reads as TGTGCCACCAGCAGGCCTCTGGACGGAGGACGGGCAGATACGCAGTATTTT.